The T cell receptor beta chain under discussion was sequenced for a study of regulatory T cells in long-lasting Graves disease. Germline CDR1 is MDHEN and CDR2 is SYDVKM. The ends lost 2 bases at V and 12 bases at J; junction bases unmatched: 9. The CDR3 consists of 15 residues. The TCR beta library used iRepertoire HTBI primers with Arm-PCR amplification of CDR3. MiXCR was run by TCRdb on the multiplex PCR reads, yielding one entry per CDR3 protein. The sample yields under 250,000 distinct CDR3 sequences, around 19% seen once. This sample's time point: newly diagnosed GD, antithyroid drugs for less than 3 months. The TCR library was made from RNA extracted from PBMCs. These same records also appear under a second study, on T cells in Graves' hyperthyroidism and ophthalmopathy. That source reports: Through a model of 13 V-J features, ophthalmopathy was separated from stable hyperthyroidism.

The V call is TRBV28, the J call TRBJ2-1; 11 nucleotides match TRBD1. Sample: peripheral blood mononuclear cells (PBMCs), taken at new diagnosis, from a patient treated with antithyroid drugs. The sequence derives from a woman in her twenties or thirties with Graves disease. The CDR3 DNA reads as TGTGCCAGCAGTTTACCGGACAGGGGGCTTGTTGGGCAGTTCTTC. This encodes CASSLPDRGLVGQFF. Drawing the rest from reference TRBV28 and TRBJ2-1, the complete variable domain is DVKVTQSSRYLVKRTGEKVFLECVQDMDHENMFWYRQDPGLGLRLIYFSYDVKMKEKGDIPEGYSVSREKKERFSLILESASTNQTSMYLCASSLPDRGLVGQFFGPGTRLTVL.